Below, 16 T cell receptor beta chains from the same sample are listed, as sequenced in a study of PD-L1 blockade in urothelial cancer. As for time point: pretreatment peripheral blood. Profiled with immunoSEQ multiplex PCR; TCRdb holds only in-frame clones, not every one. This table has about 45,000 clones, roughly 88% appearing once. This sample comprised PBMCs, obtained around atezolizumab (anti-PD-L1) treatment. All receptors come from a donor over 35 with urothelial cancer.

The chain is built from TRBV5-1 and TRBJ1-1; D perhaps matches TRBD1 (5 bases). V lost 0 bases and J lost 4, with 16 bases in between. The CDR3 is 16 residues long. Germline V CDR1 and CDR2: SGHRS, YFSETQ. This chain's CDR3 is CASSLGVGPGGTEAFF. The CDR3 DNA reads as TGCGCCAGCAGCTTGGGGGTGGGGCCCGGCGGCACTGAAGCTTTCTTT.

The gene calls are TRBV18 and TRBJ2-5; D perhaps matches TRBD1 (5 bases). From germline, CDR1 is KGHSH and CDR2 LQKENI. V was shortened by 5 bases and J by 5 bases, with 12 bases between the two germline ends. The CDR3 extends over 13 amino acids. The CDR3 region is CASSWGRAETQYF. DNA for the CDR3: TGTGCCAGCTCATGGGGCAGGGCTGAGACCCAGTACTTC.

The gene calls are TRBV19 and TRBJ2-5; 7 bases match TRBD2. Germline-derived CDR1 and CDR2 are LNHDA and SQIVND (reference sequence). CDR3 length: 12 amino acids. J gave up 5 bases and V 5 bases, and 2 bases lay outside the gene matches. The CDR3 here is CASSAGGETQYF. The CDR3 DNA reads TGTGCCAGTAGTGCCGGGGGGGAGACCCAGTACTTC.

This clone was recorded once. The rearrangement uses TRBV5-3 and TRBJ2-5, with 9 bases that match TRBD1. TRBV5-3 is an ORF, and what it does is uncertain. The CDR3 contains 22 residues. V dropped 4 bases and J dropped 1; count of bases not matched to a gene: 26. The CDR3 protein is CARSAPKEKRGTGRALQETQYF. The CDR3 DNA is TGTGCCAGAAGCGCCCCAAAAGAGAAACGCGGGACAGGGAGGGCCCTCCAAGAGACCCAGTACTTC.

The rearrangement uses TRBV5-1 and TRBJ2-7; 9 bases agree with TRBD1. From germline, CDR1 is SGHRS and CDR2 YFSETQ. This CDR3 comprises 17 residues. Trimming at V came to 4 bases and at J to 1 base, leaving 12 bases not matched to a gene. The CDR3 here is CASSPPLADRGSYEQYF. The CDR3 DNA follows: TGCGCCAGCAGCCCCCCCTTGGCCGACAGGGGGTCCTACGAGCAGTACTTC.

The chain links TRBV5-5 to TRBJ1-1; D remains unclear. V was cut by 0 bases and J by 3 bases, with 6 bases left in between. CDR1 SGHKS and CDR2 YYEKEE come from the germline V gene (reference sequence). There are 13 residues in the CDR3. The CDR3: CASSLAGYTEAFF. The CDR3 nucleotides read TGTGCCAGCAGCTTGGCCGGTTACACTGAAGCTTTCTTT.

J is TRBJ1-1 and V is TRBV30; possibly TRBD1 for D (6 bases). The germline gives CDR1 GTSNPN, CDR2 SVGIG (reference sequence). Between the trimmed V and J ends, which lost 1 base and 2 bases, there was a span of 11 bases. The CDR3 is 14 residues long. The CDR3 spells CAWSAGHRNTEAFF. The CDR3 DNA sequence: TGTGCCTGGAGTGCGGGACACCGCAACACTGAAGCTTTCTTT.

This clone was recorded a few times. The identical CDR3 is also encoded by other nucleotide sequences in the sample. The chain combines TRBV7-9 with TRBJ2-2, with TRBD2 matching 8 bases. The CDR3 has 14 residues. The V gene end was trimmed by 7 bases and the J gene end by 5 bases; junction bases not matched to a gene: 6. CDR1 is SEHNR and CDR2 is FQNEAQ in the germline V gene (reference sequence). The CDR3 spells CASTPGGGTGELFF. The CDR3, as DNA: TGTGCCAGCACCCCGGGCGGGGGGACCGGGGAGCTGTTTTTT. Full variable domain (outside the CDR3, taken from reference TRBV7-9 and TRBJ2-2): DTGVSQNPRHKITKRGQNVTFRCDPISEHNRLYWYRQTLGQGPEFLTYFQNEAQLEKSRLLSDRFSAERPKGSFSTLEIQRTEQGDSAMYLCASTPGGGTGELFFGEGSRLTVL.

The genes are TRBV13 and TRBJ2-1; a possible D gene is TRBD1 (6 bases). In germline, CDR1 is PRHDT, CDR2 FYEKMQ (reference sequence). This CDR3 contains 15 residues. Trimming took 5 bases from V and 8 from J, leaving 19 bases between them. The CDR3 is CASSPRGLSLDEQFF. The CDR3 DNA sequence: TGTGCCAGCAGCCCCAGGGGATTGAGTCTCGATGAGCAGTTCTTC. The entire variable domain, with the rest obtained from reference TRBV13 and TRBJ2-1, is as follows: AAGVIQSPRHLIKEKRETATLKCYPIPRHDTVYWYQQGPGQDPQFLISFYEKMQSDKGSIPDRFSAQQFSDYHSELNMSSLELGDSALYFCASSPRGLSLDEQFFGPGTRLTVL.

The V call is TRBV7-2, the J call TRBJ2-5, with D possibly matching TRBD2 (6 bases). Trimming stripped 5 bases from V and 5 bases from J, with 18 bases between. Germline lookup yields CDR1 SGHTA and CDR2 FQGNSA. The CDR3 is made up of 15 amino acids. CDR3 bases: TGTGCCAGCAGCCCCGGGTTGGCGGGGAGGGAGACCCAGTACTTC. Translating gives CASSPGLAGRETQYF.

The genes are TRBV25-1 and TRBJ2-5, with D perhaps TRBD1 (5 bases). This CDR3 comprises 15 residues. V lost 3 bases, J lost 9 bases, and 20 bases lay in between. Germline assignment: CDR1 MGHDK and CDR2 SYGVNS. DNA of the CDR3: TGTGCCAGCAGTGAGGTGCTAGTGGGGCATGGGGCCCAGTACTTC. Its translation is CASSEVLVGHGAQYF.

This clone was counted once. The chain links TRBV29-1 to TRBJ1-1, with a possible D match to TRBD1 (6 bases). Germline CDR1 is SQVTM and CDR2 is ANQGSEA. Trimming removed 7 bases at V and 1 base at J, with 13 bases between. CDR3 length: 13 residues. The CDR3 coding sequence is TGCAGCGCATCCAGGGGCGAGAACACTGAAGCTTTCTTT. Translated, it gives CSASRGENTEAFF.

The chain joins TRBV5-1 to TRBJ2-7, with 8 bases lining up with TRBD2. CDR1 is SGHRS, CDR2 YFSETQ, per germline. The CDR3 loop spans 14 amino acids. V lost 2 bases, J lost 5 bases, and 6 bases stayed unmatched. In nucleotides, the CDR3 is TGCGCCAGCAGCTTCGGGAGGGGGGGCCACGAGCAGTACTTC. Protein product: CASSFGRGGHEQYF.

The rearrangement uses TRBV6-5 and TRBJ1-2; D perhaps matches TRBD1 (5 bases). The CDR3 length is 14 residues. V lost 6 bases and J 4 bases, leaving 15 bases between the germline ends. Germline CDR1 and CDR2: MNHEY and SVGAGI. The CDR3 sequence is CASSWRGLSYGYTF. For the CDR3, the DNA is TGTGCCAGCAGCTGGAGGGGACTGTCCTATGGCTACACCTTC.

V gene TRBV6-5 combines with J gene TRBJ1-1, with D unresolved. CDR3 length: 13 residues. Looked up from germline, CDR1 is MNHEY and CDR2 is SVGAGI. With 2 bases removed from V and 1 base from J, the gap between germline ends came to 5 bases. CDR3 sequence reads: CASSYGRNTEAFF. The CDR3, as DNA: TGTGCCAGCAGTTACGGCCGGAACACTGAAGCTTTCTTT.

In its sample, this clone was seen once. This rearrangement joins TRBV7-2 to TRBJ2-7; TRBD1 aligns across 9 bases. V lost 3 bases, J lost 2 bases, and 2 bases stayed unmatched. Germline assignment: CDR1 SGHTA and CDR2 FQGNSA. This CDR3 comprises 14 residues. CDR3 DNA sequence: TGTGCCAGCAGCTTCGGGACAGGGACCTACGAGCAGTACTTC. Translating gives CASSFGTGTYEQYF.